The rows below give T cell receptor beta chains drawn from one sample of a study of blood T cell repertoires in COVID-19. Sequenced by immunoSEQ multiplex PCR; TCRdb stores in-frame clones only, minus some. The sample carries 87,000 or so clones, 90% recorded once. Sequencing was performed on peripheral blood. These receptors were obtained from a man aged 18 to 29 with COVID-19, enrolled during active disease. Both conserved end residues are part of each CDR3. A D gene is named only where the DNA matches it firmly. A clone size is listed for some rows: how often the clone was seen (once, few, many), or a class if it is expanded.

V: TRBV29-1
J: TRBJ2-2
D: TRBD2
length: 17
size: -
CDR3: CSVVLVAGELGRGELFF
DNA: TGCAGCGTTGTTTTGGTAGCGGGAGAATTAGGGCGGGGGGAGCTGTTTTTT

V: TRBV4-1
J: TRBJ2-5
D: TRBD1
length: 15
size: -
CDR3: CASSQDGTGVETQYF
DNA: TGCGCCAGCAGCCAAGACGGGACAGGGGTTGAGACCCAGTACTTC

V: TRBV3-1/TRBV3-2
J: TRBJ2-3
D: -
length: 18
size: -
CDR3: CASSQESRAGVSTDTQYF
DNA: TGTGCCAGCAGCCAAGAATCGAGGGCCGGAGTTAGCACAGATACGCAGTATTTT

V: TRBV24-1
J: TRBJ1-1
D: -
length: 13
size: -
CDR3: CATSRGSGTEAFF
DNA: TGTGCCACCAGCCGGGGATCGGGAACTGAAGCTTTCTTT

V: TRBV5-1
J: TRBJ1-1
D: -
length: 15
size: -
CDR3: CASTPWGRGDTEAFF
DNA: TGCGCCAGCACCCCCTGGGGCAGGGGAGATACTGAAGCTTTCTTT

V: TRBV6-2/TRBV6-3
J: TRBJ1-1
D: -
length: 12
size: -
CDR3: CASSKAYSEAFF
DNA: TGTGCCAGCAGCAAGGCATACAGTGAAGCTTTCTTT

V: TRBV6-5
J: TRBJ2-7
D: TRBD1
length: 15
size: few
CDR3: CASSLGQGAPYEQYF
DNA: TGTGCCAGCAGCCTAGGACAGGGGGCACCCTACGAGCAGTACTTC

V: TRBV4-1
J: TRBJ1-2
D: -
length: 15
size: -
CDR3: CASSHQRASNYGYTF
DNA: TGCGCCAGCAGCCACCAGAGGGCATCTAACTATGGCTACACCTTC

V: TRBV2
J: TRBJ2-5
D: TRBD2
length: 15
size: -
CDR3: CASSRLAGDRETQYF
DNA: TGTGCCAGCAGCCGACTAGCGGGAGATAGGGAGACCCAGTACTTC

V: TRBV7-9
J: TRBJ1-1
D: TRBD1
length: 17
size: -
CDR3: CASRQPGQGLWNTEAFF
DNA: TGTGCCAGCAGGCAACCGGGACAGGGGCTTTGGAACACTGAAGCTTTCTTT

V: TRBV15
J: TRBJ2-7
D: -
length: 13
size: -
CDR3: CATSGDSAYEQYF
DNA: TGTGCCACCAGCGGAGACAGTGCCTACGAGCAGTACTTC

V: TRBV7-9
J: TRBJ1-2
D: -
length: 14
size: -
CDR3: CASSLGQVFYGYTF
DNA: TGTGCCAGCAGCTTGGGGCAGGTTTTCTACGGCTACACCTTC

V: TRBV7-9
J: TRBJ2-5
D: -
length: 14
size: -
CDR3: CASSFPGGKETQYF
DNA: TGTGCCAGCAGCTTTCCAGGCGGGAAAGAGACCCAGTACTTC

V: TRBV19
J: TRBJ2-7
D: -
length: 10
size: once
CDR3: CASGLGEQYF
DNA: TGTGCCAGTGGACTTGGGGAGCAGTACTTC

V: TRBV10-3
J: TRBJ2-7
D: -
length: 12
size: -
CDR3: CAISEGGYEQYF
DNA: TGTGCCATCAGTGAGGGAGGATACGAGCAGTACTTC

V: TRBV28
J: TRBJ1-1
D: TRBD1
length: 14
size: -
CDR3: CASIGGTLNTEAFF
DNA: TGTGCCAGCATAGGGGGCACCCTGAACACTGAAGCTTTCTTT

V: TRBV2
J: TRBJ1-5
D: -
length: 14
size: -
CDR3: CASSARLINQPQHF
DNA: TGTGCCAGCAGTGCCCGACTAATCAATCAGCCCCAGCATTTT

V: TRBV12-3/TRBV12-4
J: TRBJ2-7
D: -
length: 13
size: -
CDR3: CASSAGRTYEQYF
DNA: TGTGCCAGCAGCGCGGGACGGACCTACGAGCAGTACTTC

V: TRBV30
J: TRBJ2-7
D: -
length: 13
size: -
CDR3: CAWSLSGAYEQYF
DNA: TGTGCCTGGAGTCTGTCCGGTGCCTACGAGCAGTACTTC

V: TRBV2
J: TRBJ1-6
D: -
length: 16
size: -
CDR3: CAAHRTASGLNSPLHF
DNA: TGTGCCGCCCACCGGACAGCCTCGGGCCTTAATTCACCCCTCCACTTT

V: TRBV27
J: TRBJ1-1
D: TRBD1
length: 17
size: -
CDR3: CASSLLGQGGKNTEAFF
DNA: TGTGCCAGCAGTTTACTGGGACAGGGTGGGAAGAACACTGAAGCTTTCTTT

V: TRBV6-2/TRBV6-3
J: TRBJ2-3
D: TRBD1
length: 17
size: once
CDR3: CASSYVKTGTGADTQYF
DNA: TGTGCCAGCAGTTACGTAAAGACCGGGACAGGTGCAGATACGCAGTATTTT

V: TRBV29-1
J: TRBJ1-1
D: -
length: 12
size: -
CDR3: CSVGREGTEAFF
DNA: TGCAGCGTTGGCAGGGAGGGAACTGAAGCTTTCTTT

V: TRBV5-5
J: TRBJ2-2
D: TRBD2
length: 15
size: -
CDR3: CASSSGLAGGRELFF
DNA: TGTGCCAGCAGCTCGGGACTAGCGGGAGGGAGGGAGCTGTTTTTT

V: TRBV27
J: TRBJ2-3
D: -
length: 13
size: -
CDR3: CASLPRGTDTQYF
DNA: TGTGCCAGCCTTCCCCGGGGCACAGATACGCAGTATTTT

V: TRBV7-2
J: TRBJ1-4
D: TRBD1
length: 15
size: -
CDR3: CASSKTGFDVEKLFF
DNA: TGTGCCAGCAGTAAGACAGGGTTTGATGTTGAAAAACTGTTTTTT

V: TRBV27
J: TRBJ2-7
D: -
length: 13
size: once
CDR3: CASRQGSPYEQYF
DNA: TGTGCCAGCAGACAGGGATCTCCCTACGAGCAGTACTTC

V: TRBV5-1
J: TRBJ2-1
D: -
length: 17
size: few
CDR3: CASSPGGPQDSYNEQFF
DNA: TGCGCCAGCAGCCCTGGAGGGCCACAGGACTCCTACAATGAGCAGTTCTTC

V: TRBV6-2/TRBV6-3
J: TRBJ2-1
D: TRBD1
length: 13
size: -
CDR3: CASSDRAGDEQFF
DNA: TGTGCCAGCAGTGACAGGGCTGGGGATGAGCAGTTCTTC

V: TRBV25-1
J: TRBJ2-7
D: TRBD1
length: 15
size: -
CDR3: CASSDHSPGQYEQYF
DNA: TGTGCCAGCAGTGACCACTCTCCGGGACAGTACGAGCAGTACTTC

V: TRBV29-1
J: TRBJ2-1
D: -
length: 21
size: -
CDR3: CSVEGVDKQDDRRVSYNEQFF
DNA: TGCAGCGTTGAAGGGGTAGACAAACAGGACGACAGGAGAGTCTCCTACAATGAGCAGTTCTTC

V: TRBV30
J: TRBJ2-7
D: -
length: 15
size: -
CDR3: CALLGGPRPYYEQYF
DNA: TGTGCCTTGCTCGGGGGACCGCGACCTTACTACGAGCAGTACTTC

V: TRBV4-3
J: TRBJ2-7
D: TRBD2
length: 15
size: -
CDR3: CASSQSSSGTDEQYF
DNA: TGCGCCAGCAGCCAGTCCTCTAGCGGGACCGACGAGCAGTACTTC

V: TRBV9
J: TRBJ2-3
D: TRBD2
length: 15
size: -
CDR3: CASSVTSGTTDTQYF
DNA: TGTGCCAGCAGCGTAACTAGCGGGACCACAGATACGCAGTATTTT

V: TRBV28
J: TRBJ1-6
D: -
length: 13
size: -
CDR3: CASRSDSQSPLHF
DNA: TGTGCCAGCAGGTCGGACAGTCAATCACCCCTCCACTTT

V: TRBV7-9
J: TRBJ1-1
D: -
length: 12
size: -
CDR3: CASSLFGRGAFF
DNA: TGTGCCAGCAGCTTATTCGGCCGAGGGGCTTTCTTT

V: TRBV9
J: TRBJ2-7
D: TRBD2
length: 13
size: -
CDR3: CASGGTSSNEQYF
DNA: TGTGCCAGCGGAGGGACTAGCTCCAACGAGCAGTACTTC

V: TRBV5-6
J: TRBJ1-2
D: TRBD1
length: 14
size: -
CDR3: CASSARDSYYGYTF
DNA: TGTGCCAGCAGCGCACGGGACAGCTACTATGGCTACACCTTC

V: TRBV12-2
J: TRBJ2-1
D: -
length: 18
size: -
CDR3: CASRSRLAGGPSCNEQFF
DNA: TGTGCAAGTCGCTCCCGACTAGCGGGAGGCCCATCATGCAATGAGCAGTTCTTC

V: TRBV29-1
J: TRBJ2-1
D: TRBD2
length: 15
size: -
CDR3: CSVADPGLLYNEQFF
DNA: TGCAGCGTTGCCGACCCGGGACTACTCTACAATGAGCAGTTCTTC

V: TRBV7-9
J: TRBJ2-7
D: TRBD2
length: 16
size: few
CDR3: CASSHRTSGASYEQYF
DNA: TGTGCCAGCAGCCACCGGACTAGCGGGGCTTCCTACGAGCAGTACTTC

V: TRBV2
J: TRBJ2-2
D: -
length: 14
size: -
CDR3: CASSRELNTGELFF
DNA: TGTGCCAGCAGTCGGGAGTTAAACACCGGGGAGCTGTTTTTT

V: TRBV24-1
J: TRBJ2-1
D: TRBD2
length: 16
size: -
CDR3: CATSGAGTSRANEQFF
DNA: TGTGCCACCAGTGGGGCCGGGACTAGTCGGGCAAATGAGCAGTTCTTC

V: TRBV4-3
J: TRBJ2-2
D: TRBD2
length: 16
size: -
CDR3: CASSLGLAGGTGELFF
DNA: TGCGCCAGCAGCCTTGGACTAGCGGGAGGAACCGGGGAGCTGTTTTTT

V: TRBV7-9
J: TRBJ2-5
D: -
length: 14
size: -
CDR3: CASSPPTAQETQYF
DNA: TGTGCCAGCAGCCCCCCGACAGCTCAAGAGACCCAGTACTTC

V: TRBV28
J: TRBJ2-2
D: -
length: 14
size: -
CDR3: CASSLLGGDGELFF
DNA: TGTGCCAGCAGTTTGCTCGGCGGGGACGGGGAGCTGTTTTTT

V: TRBV9
J: TRBJ2-7
D: TRBD2
length: 16
size: once
CDR3: CASSVEAGGSSYEQYF
DNA: TGTGCCAGCAGCGTAGAGGCGGGAGGGAGCTCCTACGAGCAGTACTTC

V: TRBV12-3/TRBV12-4
J: TRBJ2-3
D: -
length: 11
size: -
CDR3: CASGKRGTQYF
DNA: TGTGCCAGCGGAAAGCGTGGCACGCAGTATTTT

V: TRBV7-2
J: TRBJ1-1
D: -
length: 14
size: -
CDR3: CASSLLAVNTEAFF
DNA: TGTGCCAGCAGCTTATTGGCGGTGAACACTGAAGCTTTCTTT